This TCR beta chain was captured by sequencing in a study of shared clonotypes between healthy human individuals (dated by TCRdb to between 2020 and 2021). In the study overall: The cohort comprised two women and a few men aged 18 to 49 years. For each donor, CD4 naive and CD4 memory were each given three plates, CD8 naive was given two plates, and CD8 memory was given one plate. Between about 0.85 and 10 billion PBMCs per donor were obtained by leukapheresis. Different laboratories and diverse techniques were used to prepare libraries and sequence TCR repertoires, to increase sequencing depth and limit assay-specific biases. Blood TCR repertoires of five healthy adults were deeply sequenced to estimate repertoire size and the extent of clonotype sharing between individuals.

The full study reports these points: Approximately 4.8% of naive CD4, 3.5% of naive CD8, about 2.4% of memory CD4, and 0.4% of memory CD8 clonotypes were shared across several donors. The small number of donors limited the genetic and exposure-history diversity represented. Naive subsets generally had larger estimated clonotype richness than memory subsets did. Only blood was sampled, and tissue TCR repertoires likely differ from those in blood. Pairwise subsampling led to the expectation that sequencing depth would affect the degree of clonotype sharing among donors. Even with the large sequencing depth, rarefaction of the sorted-subset datasets indicated that sequencing was incomplete. Higher generation probabilities were observed for clonotypes shared by all four sorted-subset donors than for non-shared clonotypes.

Donors were healthy HIV-negative adults with no recently reported acute infections or vaccinations. All donors were Caucasian adults living in Nashville, Tennessee, USA. Magnetic negative selection was used to enrich CD4+ T cells, after which naive cells were positively selected on CD45RA and the negative fraction became the memory subset. After blood collection by leukapheresis, PBMCs were isolated using Ficoll-Histopaque density gradient centrifugation and then cryopreserved in the vapor phase of liquid nitrogen. Analytical flow cytometry was used to check the purity and quantity of every magnetically sorted T cell population. Genomic DNA was isolated from every sorted fraction and measured by UV absorbance on a Nanodrop 2000c. Using the deep immunoSEQ assay, TCR CDR3 regions were amplified from genomic DNA by multiplex PCR. Extracted genomic DNA from each cell subset was distributed evenly across all wells of several immunoSEQ 96-well plates, and each plate was treated as a replicate. Each replicate PCR for sorted subsets received roughly 200 ng genomic DNA, equal to roughly 30,000 T cell genomes. Purified libraries were measured with a Qubit 3.0 fluorometer, size-checked on a Bioanalyzer 2100, and measured again with the KAPA Library Quantification kit. Every immunoSEQ 96-well plate was sequenced on a separate single-read 150-cycle Illumina NextSeq 550 flow cell. For the original study's pipeline: Because the immunoSEQ output included only junctional sequences and no quality scores, the filtering could not be the same as the filtering used for full-length reads. Sequences were annotated with PyIR, a Python wrapper for IgBLAST v1.9, using IMGT germline references to assign V/J genes and CDR3. Reads were removed for weak V/J assignments (E-value above 1e-6), missing CDR3, stop codons, out-of-frame junctions, or ambiguous translated residues. A V3J clonotype was defined by an identical inferred V gene, J gene, and CDR3 amino acid sequence. To compute the percentage overlap between repertoires, the number of shared unique clonotypes was divided by the size of the smaller repertoire. RTK rarefaction, the Chao1 estimator, and Recon v2.1 estimates of unobserved clonotypes were used to assess repertoire richness. OLGA was used to compute generation probabilities for all TCRbeta clonotypes that the gDNA method yielded from a handful of donors. TCRdb stores this immuneACCESS table with in-frame sequences only. Part of the clones is absent; in the studies checked, under half of the shortfall reflects unresolved V genes, and no reason is known for the rest. For V, J and clone size, that table is used; D and trimming come from the DNA. The sample table shows fewer than 3 million clones, and 85% to 95% are seen once. The ten largest clones represent roughly 0.34% of the sample.

V lost 5 bases and J lost 3 bases; the stretch between them is 10 bases long. The CDR3 spans 13 residues, from the cysteine through the phenylalanine. Only the CDR3 region is kept as DNA, spanning 39 bases read in frame from base 1. CDR1 and CDR2 are drawn from the germline V gene (reference sequence): LNHDA, SQIVND. With regard to this clone: Its antigen is still unknown. Base qualities are missing; no much larger clone stands one base away.

Sequences were obtained from naive CD4+ T cells from PBMCs. The label giving this sample's cell subset or site can be read as: CD45RA+ positively selected. The receptor's source is a man between 18 and 29 years old in good health. Some clones in this sample may be carry-over from other donors' samples. The sequence joins TRBV19 to TRBJ1-2; TRBD1 is possibly the D segment (5 matching bases). The nucleotide sequence reads as follows: TGTGCCAGTAGTTCGGGACGCTACTATGGCTACACCTTC. This yields the protein CASSSGRYYGYTF.